This T cell receptor (beta chain) was retrieved from a study of blood T cell repertoires in COVID-19. Study as a whole: Samples of COVID-19 (acute and convalescent) were obtained from the United States, Italy and Spain. Sample material is recorded as cDNA or gDNA derived from T cells, B-cell-depleted T cells, or PBMCs.

In the original processing: Estimation of nucleated cell counts relied on the amplification of reference gene primers. Repertoires were generated with immunoSEQ multiplex PCR, while TCRdb's copy carries only in-frame clones and drops some. D and trimming come from the DNA, and the V and J calls and clone size come from that table. The sample holds about 270,000 clones, 80% to 90% seen once. The germline gives CDR1 MNHEY, CDR2 SVGAGI. V gave up 0 bases and J gave up 3 bases, with 8 bases separating them. This CDR3 is 15 amino acids long. Seattle's enrolled individuals joined amid active infection and were then monitored longitudinally.

This receptor was identified in a woman aged 25 to 39 with COVID-19, enrolled during active disease. The sample consisted of peripheral blood. The gene calls are TRBV6-5 and TRBJ2-2; D is unresolved. This CDR3 reads CASSYSTEYTGELFF. CDR3 coding DNA: TGTGCCAGCAGTTACTCGACGGAGTACACCGGGGAGCTGTTTTTT.